The 21 T cell receptor beta chains in this list originate from one sample, sequenced in a study of early T cells in non-severe SARS-CoV-2 infection. From the 5' RACE reads, TCRdb called clonotypes with MiXCR, one entry per CDR3 protein. Here the sample spans tens of thousands of distinct CDR3 sequences, around 6.5% being singletons. The sample taken for sequencing was whole blood. All receptors come from an adult who was a healthcare worker with PCR-confirmed SARS-CoV-2 infection or an uninfected control (not recorded which).

This clonotype was detected many times. This rearrangement joins TRBV20-1 to TRBJ1-2; 11 nucleotides line up with TRBD1. CDR1 is DFQATT and CDR2 is SNEGSKA in the germline V gene (reference sequence). Unmatched junction bases numbered 4, after V lost 0 bases and J lost 4 bases. The CDR3 has 15 amino acids. The CDR3 bases are TGCAGTGCTAGAGAGGCAGGGACAGGGGGCTATGGCTACACCTTC. Translation gives CSAREAGTGGYGYTF.

Only a few counts were recorded for this clonotype. The rearrangement joins TRBV20-1 to TRBJ1-1, with 8 bases identical to TRBD1. Germline values: CDR1 DFQATT, CDR2 SNEGSKA (reference sequence). The CDR3 loop spans 13 amino acids. V lost 3 bases, J lost 7 bases, and 7 bases stayed unmatched. CDR3 in DNA: TGCAGTGCTAGCGGACAGGGAGGCTATGAAGCTTTCTTT. Encoded protein: CSASGQGGYEAFF.

This clonotype was recorded many times. In nucleotides, the CDR3 is TGTGCCAGCAGCTTAGTCAGAGAAGCTTTCTTT. Amino acid sequence: CASSLVREAFF. V gene TRBV11-2 combines with J gene TRBJ1-1, with D unresolved. Germline assignment: CDR1 SGHAT and CDR2 FQNNGV. V was cut by 1 base and J by 8 bases, with 5 bases left in between. This CDR3 comprises 11 residues.

This clonotype was counted at least ten times. The chain carries TRBV5-1 and TRBJ2-3; 8 nucleotides line up with TRBD2. The V and J ends lost 4 bases and 0 bases, in that order; junction bases with no gene match: 1. The germline V gene has CDR1 SGHRS and CDR2 YFSETQ. The CDR3 loop spans 14 amino acids. CDR3 loop: CASSRTSSTDTQYF. The CDR3 DNA reads as TGCGCCAGCAGCCGGACTAGCAGCACAGATACGCAGTATTTT.

This clonotype appeared many times. The gene calls are TRBV6-5 and TRBJ1-5; D is undetermined. The germline V gene encodes CDR1 MNHEY and CDR2 SVGAGI. The V end was cut by 5 bases, the J end by 0 bases, with 11 bases between. The CDR3 loop spans 15 amino acids. The chain's CDR3 is CASSREGYSNQPQHF. The CDR3 bases are TGTGCCAGCAGTCGAGAGGGATATAGCAATCAGCCCCAGCATTTT.

This clonotype was counted ten times or more. The gene calls are TRBV5-5 and TRBJ2-3, with D perhaps matching TRBD2 (5 bases). Trimming took 7 bases from V and 4 from J, leaving 16 bases between them. CDR1 and CDR2 from the germline V gene are SGHKS and YYEKEE (reference sequence). The CDR3 length is 14 residues. CDR3 nucleotide sequence: TGTGCCAGCGGTCTGTTCCCCGGGGCAGATACGCAGTATTTT. This sequence encodes CASGLFPGADTQYF.

This clonotype was counted many times. The rearrangement uses TRBV14 and TRBJ2-1; 7 nucleotides align to TRBD1. The CDR3 totals 15 residues. CDR1 is SGHDN and CDR2 is FVKESK in the germline V gene. V trimming: 4 bases; J trimming: 1 base; junction bases outside the gene matches: 4. The CDR3 reads CASSLRDRSYNEQFF. The CDR3 DNA reads as TGTGCCAGCAGCCTCCGGGACAGATCCTACAATGAGCAGTTCTTC.

This clonotype was detected ten times or more. The chain uses TRBV12-3 or TRBV12-4 and TRBJ2-7; no clear D gene. The V end lost 3 bases, the J end lost 2 bases, and 8 bases lay between the germline ends. The CDR3 sequence is 13 residues long. CDR3 DNA sequence: TGTGCCAGCAGTTTGATCCTCCCCTACGAGCAGTACTTC. It translates to CASSLILPYEQYF.

The chain uses TRBV7-9 and TRBJ2-7; D uncertain. The germline CDR1 and CDR2 sequences are SEHNR and FQNEAQ (reference sequence). Between the trimmed V and J ends, which lost 4 bases and 3 bases, there was a span of 13 bases. The CDR3 is made up of 14 amino acids. CDR3 in amino acids: CASSSSKSSYEQYF. The CDR3 DNA reads as TGTGCCAGCAGCTCTTCTAAGTCGAGCTACGAGCAGTACTTC.

This clonotype was counted many times. V usage is TRBV5-1 and J usage is TRBJ1-4; possible D gene TRBD1, 5 bases. CDR3 length: 16 amino acids. The V end was cut by 3 bases, the J end by 6 bases, with 18 bases between. CDR1 and CDR2 (germline): SGHRS, YFSETQ. The CDR3 sequence is CASSSTWTRGHEKLFF. The CDR3 region has the DNA TGCGCCAGCAGCTCGACCTGGACAAGGGGCCATGAAAAACTGTTTTTT.

This clonotype was counted many times. This rearrangement joins TRBV19 to TRBJ1-5, with 7 bases lining up with TRBD1. The CDR3 is 17 residues long. In germline, CDR1 is LNHDA, CDR2 SQIVND (reference sequence). V was pared by 9 bases and J by 3 bases, with 17 bases of the junction left unmatched. CDR3 coding DNA: TGTGCCAGCGCTCGCAGGACAGGAGGGACTTCCAATCAGCCCCAGCATTTT. Translation: CASARRTGGTSNQPQHF.

At least ten counts were recorded for this clonotype. The V and J genes are TRBV5-5 and TRBJ2-6; D possibly uses TRBD1 or TRBD2 (5 bases each). Trimming took off 0 bases at V and 2 bases at J, with 12 bases between the two ends. Per germline, CDR1 SGHKS and CDR2 YYEKEE (reference sequence). The CDR3 is made up of 17 amino acids. For the CDR3, the DNA is TGTGCCAGCAGCTTGGTGGTAGGGACGGCTGGGGCCAACGTCCTGACTTTC. It yields the protein CASSLVVGTAGANVLTF.

Many counts were recorded for this clonotype. V usage is TRBV2 and J usage is TRBJ2-7; D might be TRBD1 (5 bases). Germline CDR1 SNHLY, CDR2 FYNNEI. V lost 8 bases and J 3 bases, leaving 14 bases between the germline ends. This CDR3 spans 13 amino acids. CDR3 in DNA: TGTGCCAGCGTCCAGGGTTTGAACTACGAGCAGTACTTC. It translates to CASVQGLNYEQYF.

Worth noting for this clonotype: With a much larger clone just one base away, this may be a read error. CDR3 residues: CASSLSGTRDEQFF. The CDR3 nucleotides read TGTGCCAGCAGCTTAAGTGGGACTCGTGATGAGCAGTTCTTC. The V gene is TRBV7-3, the J gene TRBJ2-1; a possible D gene is TRBD2 (6 bases). This CDR3 is 14 amino acids long. Germline loops: CDR1 SGHTA, CDR2 FQGTGA. V gave up 1 base and J gave up 8 bases, with 12 bases separating them.

This clonotype was picked up many times. This chain links TRBV6-6 with TRBJ1-6; possibly TRBD1 for D (5 bases). The CDR3 loop spans 14 amino acids. Germline loops: CDR1 MNHNY, CDR2 SVGAGI (reference sequence). V was cut by 7 bases and J by 10 bases, with 17 bases left in between. CDR3 bases: TGTGCCAGCACCCGGGGGGGGGAGGAATCACCCCTCCACTTT. Its translation is CASTRGGEESPLHF.

In its sample, this clonotype was seen many times. The chain has TRBV5-1 and TRBJ2-7, with 8 bases fitting TRBD2. Looked up from germline, CDR1 is SGHRS and CDR2 is YFSETQ. There are 14 residues in the CDR3. V was clipped by 7 bases and J by 2 bases; unmatched bases: 8. The CDR3 DNA reads as TGCGCCAGCGAAATCGCGGGAGGCCCCTACGAGCAGTACTTC. It encodes CASEIAGGPYEQYF.

This sequence joins TRBV29-1 and TRBJ2-1, with TRBD2 matching over 7 bases. Trimming removed 5 bases from V and 6 bases from J; junction bases left unmatched: 10. CDR1 and CDR2 (germline): SQVTM, ANQGSEA. The CDR3 spans 14 residues. The CDR3: CSVPTSQAVNEQFF. The CDR3 nucleotides are TGCAGCGTTCCGACTAGCCAGGCTGTCAATGAGCAGTTCTTC.

There are many counts of this clonotype. The V call is TRBV5-1, the J call TRBJ2-1; no definite D call. In germline, CDR1 is SGHRS, CDR2 YFSETQ. The CDR3 loop spans 13 amino acids. The V gene lost 1 base and the J gene lost 7 bases, with 9 bases spanning the gap. The CDR3 protein is CASSLPVGNEQFF. CDR3 in DNA: TGCGCCAGCAGCTTGCCGGTTGGAAATGAGCAGTTCTTC.

This clonotype was observed many times. V and J are TRBV10-3 and TRBJ2-7; 9 bases map to TRBD1. This CDR3 is built from 13 residues. Trimming at V came to 3 bases and at J to 4 bases, leaving 1 base not matched to a gene. Looked up from germline, CDR1 is ENHRY and CDR2 is SYGVKD. DNA of the CDR3: TGTGCCATCAGTGATGGGACAGGGTACGAGCAGTACTTC. Translated: CAISDGTGYEQYF.

This chain links TRBV19 with TRBJ2-5, with TRBD1 identical over 10 bases. The CDR3 sequence is 13 residues long. Germline CDR1 is LNHDA and CDR2 is SQIVND (reference sequence). Germline trimming cut 6 bases from V and 4 bases from J; bases unmatched to any gene: 2. The CDR3 bases are TGTGCCAGTAGGAGACAGGGGGCAGAGACCCAGTACTTC. It is translated as CASRRQGAETQYF. The variable domain in full, with the rest retrieved from reference TRBV19 and TRBJ2-5, is DGGITQSPKYLFRKEGQNVTLSCEQNLNHDAMYWYRQDPGQGLRLIYYSQIVNDFQKGDIAEGYSVSREKKESFPLTVTSAQKNPTAFYLCASRRQGAETQYFGPGTRLLVL.

This clonotype has ten or more counts. This chain connects TRBV7-6 to TRBJ2-6; unclear D gene. The CDR3 runs to 15 residues. CDR1 and CDR2 (germline): SGHVS, FNYEAQ. V lost 2 bases, J lost 2 bases, and 7 bases lay in between. The CDR3 protein is CASSLMLAGANVLTF. In DNA form, the CDR3 reads TGTGCCAGCAGCTTAATGCTGGCTGGGGCCAACGTCCTGACTTTC. Filled out from reference TRBV7-6 and TRBJ2-6, the complete variable domain reads GAGVSQSPRYKVTKRGQDVALRCDPISGHVSLYWYRQALGQGPEFLTYFNYEAQQDKSGLPNDRFSAERPEGSISTLTIQRTEQRDSAMYRCASSLMLAGANVLTFGAGSRLTVL.